Listed below are T cell receptor beta chains from one sample, sequenced in a study of OX40 agonist ivuxolimab in advanced cancers. Measured with immunoSEQ multiplex PCR; TCRdb has only the in-frame clones, and not every one. Among around 53,000 clones, 85% were seen once, and the ten largest hold roughly 20%. The source was CD4+ or CD8+ T cells sorted from blood, collected in a trial of the OX40 agonist ivuxolimab. All receptors derive from an adult with an advanced solid tumor such as melanoma, head and neck, liver or kidney cancer. Each CDR3 is given with its conserved first and last residue. A D gene is named only where the DNA matches it firmly. Rows give clone size only sometimes, using once, few, many, or a class for an expanded clone.

>.|TRBJ2-3|TRBV30|.
TGTGCCTTCCGGGTCACAGATACGCAGTATTTT
CAFRVTDTQYF
>.|TRBJ2-5|TRBV27|.
TGTGCCAGCAGTTTATCAGGTGCAGAGACCCAGTACTTC
CASSLSGAETQYF
>.|TRBJ1-1|TRBV4-2|.
TGTGCCAGCAGCCAAAACCCCGGGGTGGGACCATTGAACACTGAAGCTTTCTTT
CASSQNPGVGPLNTEAFF
>.|TRBJ2-3|TRBV28|.
TGTGCCAGCAGTCAGACCGTCGCGGCGGATACGCAGTATTTT
CASSQTVAADTQYF
>.|TRBJ2-6|TRBV9|.
TGTGCCAGCAGCGAATGGGGGGCAGAGGCCAACGTCCTGACTTTC
CASSEWGAEANVLTF
>.|TRBJ2-1|TRBV4-1|.
TGCGCCAGCAGCCAAGATCTGCTAGGGTTTGAGCAGTTCTTC
CASSQDLLGFEQFF
>.|TRBJ1-1|TRBV6-5|once
TGTGCCAGCAGTTACATCCCAGGGTCGACTGAAGCTTTCTTT
CASSYIPGSTEAFF
>.|TRBJ1-1|TRBV10-2|.
TGCGCCAGCAGTGAAGGTCCCACAGGGTGGGTTCGGAACACTGAAGCTTTCTTT
CASSEGPTGWVRNTEAFF
>.|TRBJ1-5|TRBV5-6|.
TGTGCCAGCAGCTTGATGACGGGCCCCTATAGCAATCAGCCCCAGCATTTT
CASSLMTGPYSNQPQHF
>.|TRBJ1-1|TRBV6-5|.
TGTGCCAGCAGTTACACGGGGACTGAAGCTTTCTTT
CASSYTGTEAFF
>.|TRBJ2-7|TRBV19|.
TGTGCCAGTAGTATCGCGCAGGGCCCCTCCTACGAGCAGTACTTC
CASSIAQGPSYEQYF
>.|TRBJ2-5|TRBV5-8|.
TGTGCCAGCAGCTTGGGCCGACCCGGTTCGGGCCAACACCAAGAGACCCAGTACTTC
CASSLGRPGSGQHQETQYF
>.|TRBJ1-2|TRBV6-4|.
TGTGCCACCCTAACAGGGTTAGCCCACTATGGCTACACCTTC
CATLTGLAHYGYTF
>.|TRBJ2-7|TRBV7-6|.
TGTGCCAGCAGCCCTGCGACTGGCGCTTGGCAGCAGTACTTC
CASSPATGAWQQYF
>TRBD1|TRBJ2-3|TRBV5-1|.
TGCGCCAGCAGCTTGGGGGACAGGGGACCCCATACGCAGTATTTT
CASSLGDRGPHTQYF
>TRBD1|TRBJ1-6|TRBV7-2|few
TGTGCCAGCAGCGTACAGGGGATTAGGGATCCACCCCTCCACTTT
CASSVQGIRDPPLHF
>TRBD2|TRBJ2-1|TRBV4-3|.
TGCGCCAGCAGCCAAGATAGACTAGCGGGGAATGAGCAGTTCTTC
CASSQDRLAGNEQFF
>TRBD2|TRBJ2-1|TRBV5-6|.
TGTGCCAGCAGACCTATAGCGGGGGGGCCACGCCACAATGAGCAGTTCTTC
CASRPIAGGPRHNEQFF
>.|TRBJ2-1|TRBV27|.
TGTGCCAGCAGATCTGGGGTAGAGGGGAATGAGCAGTTCTTC
CASRSGVEGNEQFF
>.|TRBJ1-1|TRBV6-1|.
TGTGCCAGCAGTGAAAGCACCGGGTCGATTCGCAACACTGAAGCTTTCTTT
CASSESTGSIRNTEAFF
>TRBD1|TRBJ2-1|TRBV7-2|.
TGTGCCAGCAGCCCCACAGGGGGCCACTACAATGAGCAGTTCTTC
CASSPTGGHYNEQFF
>.|TRBJ2-7|TRBV10-3|few
TGTGCCATCAGTGTTGAAACAGGGTATCGGGAGCAGTACTTC
CAISVETGYREQYF
>.|TRBJ2-1|TRBV2|few
TGTGCCAGCAGTGAGGCATGGGGGGCCGTAGTCCCTGACTACAATGAGCAGTTCTTC
CASSEAWGAVVPDYNEQFF
>TRBD1|TRBJ2-5|TRBV5-4|.
TGTGCCAGCAGCTTGTTGGCAGGGGGCGGAGAGACCCAGTACTTC
CASSLLAGGGETQYF
>TRBD1|TRBJ2-2|TRBV15|.
TGTGCCACCGACGACGATGGGACAGAGAACACCGGGGAGCTGTTTTTT
CATDDDGTENTGELFF
>TRBD1|TRBJ1-6|TRBV5-6|.
TGTGCCAGCAGCTCCGGGACAGGCAATTCACCCCTCCACTTT
CASSSGTGNSPLHF
>TRBD2|TRBJ2-3|TRBV4-3|.
TGCGCCCCTTCGGCACTTATAAGGGCTAGCGGGGGGCACCCTCAAGATACGCAGTATTTT
CAPSALIRASGGHPQDTQYF
>TRBD1|TRBJ2-7|TRBV11-2|.
TGTGCCAGCAGCTTTTGGGAAAGGGACAGGGAAAATCCCGAGCAGTACTTC
CASSFWERDRENPEQYF
>TRBD1|TRBJ2-7|TRBV9|.
TGTGCCAGCAGCGTATCCGGGACAGGGTCCTACGAGCAGTACTTC
CASSVSGTGSYEQYF
>.|TRBJ1-5|TRBV11-2|.
TGTGCCAGCAGCTTAGGGCACTACGCTAATCAGCCCCAGCATTTT
CASSLGHYANQPQHF